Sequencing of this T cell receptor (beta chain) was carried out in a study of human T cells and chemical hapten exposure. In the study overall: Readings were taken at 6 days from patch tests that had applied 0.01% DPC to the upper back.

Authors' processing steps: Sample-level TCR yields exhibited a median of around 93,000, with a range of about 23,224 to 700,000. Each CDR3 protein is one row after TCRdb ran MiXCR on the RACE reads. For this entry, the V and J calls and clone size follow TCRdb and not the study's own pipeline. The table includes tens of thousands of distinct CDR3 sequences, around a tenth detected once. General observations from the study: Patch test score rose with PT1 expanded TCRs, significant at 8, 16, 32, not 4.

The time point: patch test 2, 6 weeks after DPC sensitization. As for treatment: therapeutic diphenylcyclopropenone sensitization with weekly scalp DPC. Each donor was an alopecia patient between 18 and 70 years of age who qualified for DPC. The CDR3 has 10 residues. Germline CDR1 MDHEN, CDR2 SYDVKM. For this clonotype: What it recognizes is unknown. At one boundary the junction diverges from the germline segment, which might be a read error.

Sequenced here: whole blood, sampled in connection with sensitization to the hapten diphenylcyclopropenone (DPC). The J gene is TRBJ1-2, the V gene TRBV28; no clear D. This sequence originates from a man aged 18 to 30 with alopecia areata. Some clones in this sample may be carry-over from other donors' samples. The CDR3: CASSQDPSQF. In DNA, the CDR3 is TGTGCCAGCAGCCAAGACCCGAGCCAATTC.